Listed below are T cell receptor beta chains from one sample, sequenced in a study of shared clonotypes between healthy human individuals. Generated by immunoSEQ multiplex PCR, the TCRdb table keeps only in-frame clones and is missing some. The sample carries about 1 million clones, about four fifths recorded once. The sample taken for sequencing was memory CD4+ T cells from PBMCs. These receptors came from a man younger than 35 in good health. Some clones in this sample may be carry-over from other donors' samples. Both conserved end residues are part of each CDR3. The D gene is left open where the match is weak. For some rows the clone size is stated as once, few or many, or as a class when expanded; others skip it.

d_call j_call clone_size v_call cdr3_nt cdr3_aa
TRBD1 TRBJ1-4 . TRBV5-1 TGCGCCAGCAGCTTAGGGGGCGCTGGGGAAAAACTGTTTTTT CASSLGGAGEKLFF
TRBD1 TRBJ1-4 . TRBV5-6 TGTGCCAGCAGCTTGTTCCAGGGGGCAAGGGAAAATGAAAAACTGTTTTTT CASSLFQGARENEKLFF
. TRBJ1-5 . TRBV4-1 TGCGCCAGCAGCCAAGATAGTAGGCTCGACAGTGAACAGCCCCAGCATTTT CASSQDSRLDSEQPQHF
TRBD1 TRBJ2-5 . TRBV18 TGTGCCAGCTCAAGACAGGGGCGGGAGACCCAGTACTTC CASSRQGRETQYF
TRBD1 TRBJ2-7 . TRBV4-3 TGCGCCAGCAGCCAAGAAACTAACCGAGGCGGACAGGGACTCTACGAGCAGTACTTC CASSQETNRGGQGLYEQYF
TRBD1 TRBJ2-1 . TRBV28 TGTGCCAGCAGTTCCCTCCCGGGACAGGTGAACAGTGATGAGCAGTTCTTC CASSSLPGQVNSDEQFF
. TRBJ1-4 . TRBV6-4 TGTGTCAGCAGAATGTCGGGCAGTCCTAATGAAAAACTGTTTTTT CVSRMSGSPNEKLFF
. TRBJ1-2 . TRBV23-1 TGCGCCAGCGAAAAAGGGGACGGTCCTAACTATGGCTACACCTTC CASEKGDGPNYGYTF
. TRBJ1-4 . TRBV2 TGTGCCAGCAGTTGGATGGGTAGGGAGGAACTGTTTTTT CASSWMGREELFF
TRBD1 TRBJ1-5 . TRBV6-6 TGTGCCAGCAGTTATGGACAGGGAAAGAATCAGCCCCAGCATTTT CASSYGQGKNQPQHF
. TRBJ1-1 . TRBV2 TGTGCCAGCAGTTTAACAGGGTTCACTGAAGCTTTCTTT CASSLTGFTEAFF
. TRBJ2-1 . TRBV25-1 TGTGCCAGCAGTGCCGGGGCCAACAATGAGCAGTTCTTC CASSAGANNEQFF
. TRBJ1-5 . TRBV19 TGTGCCAGTAGTGCCCTGGTCGGGGCCTATCAGCCCCAGCATTTT CASSALVGAYQPQHF
. TRBJ2-4 once TRBV30 TGTGCCTGGAGTATCTGGGGAACCAAAAACATTCAGTACTTC CAWSIWGTKNIQYF
. TRBJ1-5 . TRBV18 TGTGCCAGCTCACCAAACGGGGATATGGGACCCCAGCATTTT CASSPNGDMGPQHF
. TRBJ1-2 once TRBV25-1 TGTGCCAGCAGTGAATCAGGTTTTGAGGGGGTCTATGGCTACACCTTC CASSESGFEGVYGYTF
. TRBJ2-2 . TRBV5-5 TGTGCCAGCAGCTACACCGGGGAGCTGTTTTTT CASSYTGELFF
. TRBJ2-2 . TRBV5-1 TGCGCCAGCAGCTCGGACAGAAACACCGGGGAGCTGTTTTTT CASSSDRNTGELFF
. TRBJ1-1 . TRBV29-1 TGCAGCGTTGACGAGGTCCTGAACACTGAAGCTTTCTTT CSVDEVLNTEAFF
TRBD1 TRBJ2-7 . TRBV11-2 TGTGCCAGCAGCTTAGTGACAGGGGCATACGAGCAGTACTTC CASSLVTGAYEQYF
. TRBJ2-1 . TRBV11-1 TGTGCCAGCAGCTTAATGGCGGCCCTCTACAATGAGCAGTTCTTC CASSLMAALYNEQFF
. TRBJ2-2 . TRBV5-4 TGTGCCAGCAGCTTGGTGGAGGGAGTCACCGGGGAGCTGTTTTTT CASSLVEGVTGELFF
TRBD2 TRBJ2-3 . TRBV5-8 TGTGCCAGCAGCTTGGGCACTAGCGAGAGCACAGATACGCAGTATTTT CASSLGTSESTDTQYF
TRBD2 TRBJ2-1 . TRBV7-9 TGTGCCAGCAGCTTGGGACTAGCGGGGACCAATGAGCAGTTCTTC CASSLGLAGTNEQFF
. TRBJ2-7 . TRBV5-1 TGCGCCAGCAGCTTGGAGGGCAGTTCCTACGAGCAGTACTTC CASSLEGSSYEQYF
. TRBJ1-2 few TRBV9 TGTGCCAGCAGCGTAGGGAACCGCTTAGCCTATGGTGGCTACACCTTC CASSVGNRLAYGGYTF
. TRBJ2-3 . TRBV2 TGTGCCAGCAGTTCCTGGGACCGACCTAGCACAGATACGCAGTATTTT CASSSWDRPSTDTQYF
. TRBJ1-2 . TRBV11-1 TGTGCCAGCAGCTCGGGCCCTACTCCCATTGGCTACACCTTC CASSSGPTPIGYTF
. TRBJ2-7 few TRBV18 TGTGCCAGCTCACCAAGGTCGGAGGTATACGAGCAGTACTTC CASSPRSEVYEQYF
. TRBJ2-5 . TRBV6-1 TGTGCCAGCAGTGAAGGAGGTTTAGGCGAGACCCAGTACTTC CASSEGGLGETQYF
. TRBJ2-7 . TRBV2 TGTGCCAGCATGGACACGGGGTCCTCCTACGAGCAGTACTTC CASMDTGSSYEQYF
. TRBJ2-4 . TRBV30 TGTGCCTGGAGTGCCCGAGGGGGGCAGGGTCAGTACTTC CAWSARGGQGQYF
. TRBJ2-7 . TRBV7-2 TGTGCCAGCAACTTCGGTGGTGGAGGGAGCGAGCAGTACTTC CASNFGGGGSEQYF
TRBD2 TRBJ2-1 . TRBV2 TGTGCCAGCGACCCGGGACTAGCGGCACGTAATGAGCAGTTCTTC CASDPGLAARNEQFF
TRBD2 TRBJ2-7 . TRBV2 TGTGCCAGCAGTGAAGCGCGGGGACTAGCTTACGAGCAGTACTTC CASSEARGLAYEQYF
. TRBJ1-4 . TRBV5-1 TGCGCCAGCAGCCAAACAGGGTTCGGTGAAAAACTGTTTTTT CASSQTGFGEKLFF
. TRBJ2-1 . TRBV7-3 TGTGCCAGCAGCGGCGGGCCGAGCTCCTACAATGAGCAGTTCTTC CASSGGPSSYNEQFF
. TRBJ2-3 once TRBV5-1 TGCGCCAGCAGCTTAGGGGACGGCACAGATACGCAGTATTTT CASSLGDGTDTQYF
. TRBJ2-1 . TRBV29-1 TGCAGCGTTTATTTAGGCGACAATGAGCAGTTCTTC CSVYLGDNEQFF
. TRBJ2-2 . TRBV5-1 TGCGCCAGCAGCCCGCAGGGGGGGACCGGGGAGCTGTTTTTT CASSPQGGTGELFF
TRBD1 TRBJ1-2 . TRBV7-2 TGTGCCAGCAGCTTCACCGGGACAGATGGCTACACCTTC CASSFTGTDGYTF
. TRBJ2-1 . TRBV4-1 TGCGCCAGCAGCCAAGGTATATCTTCCTACAATGAGCAGTTCTTC CASSQGISSYNEQFF
. TRBJ2-7 . TRBV4-1 TGCGCCAGCAGCCAAGAGAGGGGTCCGGAGGCCTACGAGCAGTACTTC CASSQERGPEAYEQYF
TRBD2 TRBJ2-7 . TRBV9 TGTGCCAGCAGCGTAGTACTAGCGGGCGAGCAGTACTTC CASSVVLAGEQYF
. TRBJ1-5 . TRBV6-1 TGTGCCAGCAGTACGGACGGGGGCAATCAGCCCCAGCATTTT CASSTDGGNQPQHF
. TRBJ2-5 . TRBV2 TGTGCCAGCAGTCCTCTCCGTCCGCCAGAGACCCAGTACTTC CASSPLRPPETQYF
TRBD2 TRBJ2-7 . TRBV6-6 TGTGCCAGCAGTCCTCTAGCGGGAGTTCCCTACGAGCAGTACTTC CASSPLAGVPYEQYF
TRBD2 TRBJ2-2 once TRBV10-2 TGCGCCAGCAGTGGTAGCGGGATGAACACCGGGGAGCTGTTTTTT CASSGSGMNTGELFF
. TRBJ2-1 . TRBV11-2 TGTGCCAGCAGCCCGCGAGGGGACTCCTACAATGAGCAGTTCTTC CASSPRGDSYNEQFF
TRBD1 TRBJ2-1 . TRBV6-5 TGTGCCAGCAGCCGACCAGGGGGTGAGCAGTTCTTC CASSRPGGEQFF
. TRBJ1-1 once TRBV5-8 TGTGCCAGCAGCTTGCAAAGGCAGGGTCGGGCTTTCTTT CASSLQRQGRAFF
. TRBJ2-7 . TRBV5-1 TGCGCCAGCAGCTTGGGGGGCAGATCCTACGAGCAGTACTTC CASSLGGRSYEQYF
. TRBJ2-4 . TRBV5-1 TGCGCCAGCACCCGGGACCCGGGAGCCGTTCAGTACTTC CASTRDPGAVQYF
. TRBJ2-7 . TRBV30 TGTGCCTGGAGTGGGACGGCATTTACCGAGCAGTACTTC CAWSGTAFTEQYF
. TRBJ2-3 . TRBV7-2 TGTGCCAGCAGCTTAGGTGGGAGCTCAGATACGCAGTATTTT CASSLGGSSDTQYF
TRBD1 TRBJ2-7 . TRBV5-6 TGTGCCAGCAGCCCGTTGGGACAGGAGTACTACGAGCAGTACTTC CASSPLGQEYYEQYF
. TRBJ1-5 . TRBV27 TGTGCCAGCAGGGGGACGGGCATTAGCAATCAGCCCCAGCATTTT CASRGTGISNQPQHF
. TRBJ2-1 few TRBV21-1 TGTGCCAGCAGCAAAGTAGATATCAGTGAGCAGTTCTTC CASSKVDISEQFF
. TRBJ1-1 . TRBV19 TGTGCCAGTAGTATTGGCGGGACGAACACTGAAGCTTTCTTT CASSIGGTNTEAFF
TRBD1 TRBJ2-7 . TRBV7-6 TGTGCCAGCAGCTTAGCCCTTGGAACAGGGGGCTCGAGAGGCCCGGCCTACGAGCAGTACTTC CASSLALGTGGSRGPAYEQYF